A single sample is the source of the 22 T cell receptor beta chains below, sequenced in a study of blood T cell repertoires in COVID-19. Sequencing was performed with immunoSEQ multiplex PCR; in TCRdb, only in-frame clones are kept and a portion is missing. Among over 200,000 clones listed, around 83% were seen once. The material sequenced was peripheral blood. The receptors derive from a man aged 35 to 55 with active or convalescent COVID-19.

The rearrangement links TRBV4-1 to TRBJ2-5, with 9 bases fitting TRBD1. The CDR3 length is 14 residues. With V trimmed by 4 bases and J by 2 bases, 2 bases remained unmatched. Germline CDR1 and CDR2: MGHRA and YSYEKL. In DNA, the CDR3 is TGCGCCAGCAGCCTTGGGACAGGGCAAGAGACCCAGTACTTC. It translates to CASSLGTGQETQYF.

CDR3 sequence reads: CASSPHNPGQGTAQYF. The CDR3 region has the DNA TGTGCCAGCAGCCCTCATAACCCGGGACAGGGGACTGCGCAGTACTTC. This chain connects TRBV3-1 (or the pseudogene TRBV3-2) to TRBJ2-7; 10 bases agree with TRBD1. The J segment lost 9 bases and the V segment lost 4 bases, leaving 15 bases of the junction unmatched. This CDR3 spans 16 amino acids. Per the germline V gene, CDR1 is LGHDT and CDR2 is YNNKEL (reference sequence).

The chain carries TRBV14 and TRBJ2-7; 10 positions match TRBD1. Germline V gene lookup returns CDR1 SGHDN and CDR2 FVKESK. The V segment lost 5 bases and the J segment 3 bases; nucleotides outside the gene matches: 4. The length of the CDR3 is 14 residues. The CDR3 sequence is CASSKGQGIYEQYF. The CDR3 DNA reads TGTGCCAGCAGCAAGGGACAGGGGATCTACGAGCAGTACTTC.

This clone occurred many times. In DNA, the CDR3 is TGTGCCAGTAGTATTAGGGGACTAGCGGGATCCTCGCCGAACACCGGGGAGCTGTTTTTT. Amino acid sequence: CASSIRGLAGSSPNTGELFF. The rearrangement links TRBV19 to TRBJ2-2; 13 nucleotides align to TRBD2. The CDR3 length is 20 residues. V was pared by 3 bases and J by 0 bases, with 10 bases of the junction left unmatched. CDR1 LNHDA and CDR2 SQIVND come from the germline V gene (reference sequence).

This clone was seen more than once but under ten times. The chain employs TRBV10-1 and TRBJ1-1; D unresolved. This CDR3 has 12 residues. With 7 bases removed from V and 4 bases from J, the gap between germline ends came to 10 bases. Germline lookup yields CDR1 WNHNN and CDR2 SYGVQD (reference sequence). The CDR3 region is CASTQEPTEAFF. CDR3 DNA: TGCGCCAGCACTCAGGAACCCACTGAAGCTTTCTTT.

This chain joins TRBV25-1 and TRBJ2-7, with TRBD1 matching over 9 bases. The germline V gene encodes CDR1 MGHDK and CDR2 SYGVNS. The length of the CDR3 is 18 residues. Trimming at V came to 1 base and at J to 3 bases, leaving 13 bases not matched to a gene. This chain's CDR3 is CASSESKGGQGTHYEQYF. CDR3 nucleotides: TGTGCCAGCAGTGAATCTAAAGGCGGACAGGGGACGCACTACGAGCAGTACTTC.

The genes are TRBV3-1 (or the pseudogene TRBV3-2) and TRBJ2-5, with D possibly matching TRBD2 (7 bases). Trimming stripped 4 bases from V and 4 bases from J, with 16 bases between. Germline loops: CDR1 LGHDT, CDR2 YNNKEL (reference sequence). The length of the CDR3 is 15 residues. The CDR3 bases are TGTGCCAGCAGCCCGACGGGGGGCAGGGGAGAGACCCAGTACTTC. This codes for CASSPTGGRGETQYF.

The table lists this clone with a few counts. The chain uses TRBV5-5 and TRBJ1-3; the D is unclear. The CDR3 is 15 amino acids. Germline V gene sequence: CDR1 SGHKS, CDR2 YYEKEE (reference sequence). V was clipped by 4 bases and J by 4 bases, with 15 bases between them. CDR3 coding DNA: TGTGCCAGCAGCGAAGGCGTGGTGAGGGGAAACACCATATATTTT. Its protein is CASSEGVVRGNTIYF. The full variable domain, rest sourced from reference TRBV5-5 and TRBJ1-3, is DAGVTQSPTHLIKTRGQQVTLRCSPISGHKSVSWYQQVLGQGPQFIFQYYEKEERGRGNFPDRFSARQFPNYSSELNVNALLLGDSALYLCASSEGVVRGNTIYFGEGSWLTVV.

The chain employs TRBV6-2 or TRBV6-3 and TRBJ1-1; 7 bases fit TRBD1. V shed 5 bases, J shed 8 bases, and the junction held 11 bases outside the gene matches. CDR1 and CDR2 from the germline V gene are MNHEY and SVGEGT. The CDR3 has 14 residues. CDR3 region: CASSAGTAAGEAFF. CDR3 sequence (DNA): TGTGCCAGCAGTGCCGGGACAGCGGCTGGGGAAGCTTTCTTT.

This clone was seen just once. The chain recombines TRBV4-2 with TRBJ2-5; 7 bases match TRBD1. Germline V CDR1 and CDR2: LGHNA, YNFKEQ. This CDR3 is built from 16 residues. Trimming at V came to 0 bases and at J to 1 base, leaving 5 bases not matched to a gene. DNA of the CDR3: TGTGCCAGCAGCCAAGATATTAGGGACAGCCAAGAGACCCAGTACTTC. The encoded protein is CASSQDIRDSQETQYF.

This clone turned up a few times. The V and J genes are TRBV18 and TRBJ1-2, with 9 bases lining up with TRBD1. In germline, CDR1 is KGHSH, CDR2 LQKENI. The CDR3 runs to 16 residues. V lost 2 bases to trimming and J lost 2 bases; unmatched junction nucleotides: 6. The CDR3 loop reads CASSPVKTGGNYGYTF. The CDR3 region has the DNA TGTGCCAGCTCACCAGTAAAGACAGGGGGAAACTATGGCTACACCTTC.

The rearrangement links TRBV2 to TRBJ1-4; D might be TRBD1 (5 bases). The CDR3 has 15 amino acids. The germline V gene has CDR1 SNHLY and CDR2 FYNNEI. V dropped 7 bases and J dropped 8 bases, with 20 bases sitting between them. This CDR3 reads CASTLTGSQGEKLFF. For the CDR3, the DNA is TGTGCCAGCACTCTTACAGGCTCCCAAGGAGAAAAACTGTTTTTT.

The CDR3 nucleotides are TGTGCCAGCAGCTTTTGGACAGGGGAGAACTATGGCTACACCTTC. The encoded protein is CASSFWTGENYGYTF. The chain combines TRBV7-9 with TRBJ1-2; 9 nucleotides line up with TRBD1. V lost 3 bases and J lost 2; bases outside the gene matches: 4. The CDR3 runs 15 residues. Germline lookup yields CDR1 SEHNR and CDR2 FQNEAQ (reference sequence).

The chain recombines TRBV5-1 with TRBJ2-1; TRBD2 matches 14 bases. CDR1 and CDR2 (germline): SGHRS, YFSETQ. The CDR3 length is 20 residues. V was clipped by 5 bases and J by 0 bases; unmatched bases: 13. The CDR3 is CASSRTPGLAGETSYNEQFF. The CDR3 DNA reads TGCGCCAGCAGTCGAACCCCGGGACTAGCGGGAGAGACCTCCTACAATGAGCAGTTCTTC.

V gene TRBV6-5 combines with J gene TRBJ1-1; D gene unclear. CDR1 is MNHEY and CDR2 is SVGAGI in the germline V gene. The V gene lost 8 bases and the J gene lost 3 bases, with 7 bases spanning the gap. The CDR3 has 11 residues. The CDR3 bases are TGTGCCAGCGGGAGGGACACTGAAGCTTTCTTT. This codes for CASGRDTEAFF.

The chain couples TRBV18 to TRBJ1-1; no clear D. Germline V lookup: CDR1 KGHSH, CDR2 LQKENI. V lost 5 bases, J lost 8 bases, and 15 bases lay in between. The CDR3 sequence is 13 residues long. In DNA, the CDR3 is TGTGCCAGCTCAGGAGGGCCCGGCACCGAAGCTTTCTTT. As protein: CASSGGPGTEAFF.

A few counts support this clone. This chain links TRBV27 with TRBJ1-4, with 9 bases that match TRBD1. This CDR3 region has 17 residues. V shed 5 bases and J 4 bases; nucleotides not matched to a gene: 11. Germline assignment: CDR1 MNHEY and CDR2 SMNVEV (reference sequence). This CDR3 reads CASSLNRRTGVNEKLFF. The CDR3 DNA is TGTGCCAGCAGTCTAAACCGGAGGACAGGGGTTAATGAAAAACTGTTTTTT.

The CDR3 loop is CASSPVADEQFF. The CDR3 bases are TGTGCCAGCAGCCCGGTTGCGGATGAGCAGTTCTTC. The chain uses TRBV7-9 and TRBJ2-1; D not certain. Trimming removed 5 bases at V and 8 bases at J, with 10 bases between. Germline assignment: CDR1 SEHNR and CDR2 FQNEAQ (reference sequence). The length of the CDR3 is 12 residues.

In this sample, this clone turned up once. The V and J genes are TRBV24-1 and TRBJ1-2; 7 bases align to TRBD1. V shed 1 base, J shed 0 bases, and the junction held 10 bases outside the gene matches. Germline values: CDR1 KGHDR, CDR2 SFDVKD. This CDR3 contains 18 residues. The CDR3 reads CATSDFRTGEGSNYGYTF. The CDR3 region has the DNA TGTGCCACCAGTGATTTCAGGACAGGTGAAGGATCTAACTATGGCTACACCTTC.

This rearrangement joins TRBV3-1 (or the pseudogene TRBV3-2) to TRBJ1-1, with D tentatively TRBD1 (5 bases). The V and J ends lost 1 base and 6 bases respectively, with 21 bases between them. Germline V gene lookup returns CDR1 LGHDT and CDR2 YNNKEL (reference sequence). The CDR3 loop spans 17 amino acids. The CDR3 here is CASSQANSVEGFSEAFF. In DNA, the CDR3 is TGTGCCAGCAGCCAAGCCAACTCTGTGGAGGGGTTTTCTGAAGCTTTCTTT.

V and J are TRBV6-6 and TRBJ1-1; 7 bases align to TRBD1. CDR3 length: 14 residues. Germline lookup yields CDR1 MNHNY and CDR2 SVGAGI (reference sequence). The ends lost 0 bases at V and 5 bases at J; junction bases unmatched: 3. The CDR3 nucleotides are TGTGCCAGCAGTTACTCGCCAGGGGGGACTGAAGCTTTCTTT. Encoded protein: CASSYSPGGTEAFF.

The chain links TRBV11-3 to TRBJ2-1; TRBD1 matches 7 bases. Trimming removed 5 bases from V and 11 bases from J; junction bases left unmatched: 9. There are 13 residues in the CDR3. Germline CDR1 and CDR2: SGHNT and YENEEA. Here the CDR3 DNA reads TGTGCCAGCAGCGCGGGCCCACAGGGGAAGCAGTTCTTC. It is translated as CASSAGPQGKQFF.